What follows are 9 T cell receptor beta chains derived from one specimen sequenced in a study of blood T cell repertoires in COVID-19. Profiling relied on immunoSEQ multiplex PCR, and the TCRdb table lists in-frame clones only, not all of them. The profile shows hundreds of thousands of clones, around 80% of them singletons. Sequenced material: PBMCs or T cells enriched from blood (not recorded which). The receptors were sampled from a man aged 35 to 55 who had been exposed to COVID-19.

This chain joins TRBV5-8 and TRBJ1-1; 8 nucleotides match TRBD1. Germline assignment: CDR1 SGHTS and CDR2 YDEGEE. V shed 4 bases and J 11 bases; nucleotides not matched to a gene: 4. CDR3 length equals 11 residues. The CDR3, as DNA: TGTGCCAGCAGCACGACAGGGGAGGCTTTCTTT. This sequence encodes CASSTTGEAFF.

The CDR3 protein is CASSSTSGRTNEQYF. In DNA form, the CDR3 reads TGTGCCAGCAGCTCGACTAGCGGGAGAACGAACGAGCAGTACTTC. This chain links TRBV3-1 (or the pseudogene TRBV3-2) with TRBJ2-7; the match to TRBD2 covers 12 bases. Germline V gene lookup returns CDR1 LGHDT and CDR2 YNNKEL (reference sequence). With 5 bases clipped from V and 5 bases from J, the junction kept 7 bases outside the gene matches. This CDR3 spans 15 amino acids.

This clone was found once. J is TRBJ1-3 and V is TRBV6-5, with 7 bases that match TRBD1. There are 13 residues in the CDR3. Germline V gene lookup returns CDR1 MNHEY and CDR2 SVGAGI. V lost 6 bases to trimming and J lost 7 bases; unmatched junction nucleotides: 6. CDR3 bases: TGTGCCAGCAGGACAGGGTTCTTTAACACCATATATTTT. It codes for CASRTGFFNTIYF.

The J gene is TRBJ1-5, the V gene TRBV7-9; weak D call: TRBD1 (5 bases). CDR3 size: 15 residues. Trimming removed 6 bases from V and 1 base from J, with 13 bases in between. Per the germline V gene, CDR1 is SEHNR and CDR2 is FQNEAQ (reference sequence). The DNA for the CDR3 is TGTGCCAGCAGTCCCGGGGGTCGGAGCAATCAGCCCCAGCATTTT. Translating gives CASSPGGRSNQPQHF.

The chain uses TRBV5-4 and TRBJ1-1; perhaps TRBD1 as D (6 bases). The germline gives CDR1 SGHNT, CDR2 YYREEE (reference sequence). The CDR3 spans 12 residues. V gave up 4 bases and J gave up 3 bases, with 7 bases separating them. This CDR3 reads CASSHRDTEAFF. The CDR3 DNA reads as TGTGCCAGCAGCCACAGGGACACTGAAGCTTTCTTT.

V is TRBV30 and J is TRBJ2-2, with TRBD1 identical over 9 bases. Germline V gene lookup returns CDR1 GTSNPN and CDR2 SVGIG (reference sequence). V was clipped by 8 bases and J by 4 bases; unmatched bases: 2. The CDR3 sequence is 12 residues long. The DNA of the CDR3 is TGTGCCGCGGGACAGGGCACCGGGGAGCTGTTTTTT. Its protein product is CAAGQGTGELFF.

The chain carries TRBV9 and TRBJ2-3, with 8 bases matching TRBD2. CDR3 length: 20 amino acids. Per the germline V gene, CDR1 is SGDLS and CDR2 is YYNGEE. V shed 0 bases, J shed 0 bases, and the junction held 15 bases outside the gene matches. The CDR3 DNA reads as TGTGCCAGCAGCGTAGGGTTTGTCGGCGGGAGGAAAGGTAGCACAGATACGCAGTATTTT. Translation: CASSVGFVGGRKGSTDTQYF.

In DNA, the CDR3 is TGCAGCGTTTCCCCCTCCGGGAGGCTGAGGGGGAATGAGCAGTTCTTC. This gives the protein CSVSPSGRLRGNEQFF. The V gene is TRBV29-1, the J gene TRBJ2-1, with TRBD2 as a possible D gene (7 bases). Germline V gives CDR1 SQVTM, CDR2 ANQGSEA. V lost 5 bases and J lost 7, with 24 bases in between. The CDR3 covers 16 residues.

This clone turned up a few times. The chain is built from TRBV19 and TRBJ1-1, with a tentative D call TRBD1 (6 bases). This CDR3 contains 13 residues. V shed 6 bases and J shed 6 bases, with 14 bases lying between them. Per germline, CDR1 LNHDA and CDR2 SQIVND (reference sequence). The CDR3 nucleotides are TGTGCCAGTAGCAAACAGGGTTGGGCTGAAGCTTTCTTT. It translates to CASSKQGWAEAFF.